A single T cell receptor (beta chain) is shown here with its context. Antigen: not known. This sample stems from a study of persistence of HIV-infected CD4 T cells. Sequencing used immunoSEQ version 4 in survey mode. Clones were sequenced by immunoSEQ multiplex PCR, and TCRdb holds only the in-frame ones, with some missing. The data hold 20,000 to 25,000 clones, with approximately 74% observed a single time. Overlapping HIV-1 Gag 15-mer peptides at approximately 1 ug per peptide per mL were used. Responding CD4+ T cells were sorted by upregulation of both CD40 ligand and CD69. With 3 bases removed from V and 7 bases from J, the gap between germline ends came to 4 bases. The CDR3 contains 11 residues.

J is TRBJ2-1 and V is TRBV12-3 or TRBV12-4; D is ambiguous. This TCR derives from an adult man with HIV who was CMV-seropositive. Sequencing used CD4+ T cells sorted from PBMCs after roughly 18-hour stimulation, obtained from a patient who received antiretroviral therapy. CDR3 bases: TGTGCCAGCAGTTTTTTGAATGAGCAGTTCTTC. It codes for CASSFLNEQFF.